This T cell receptor beta chain was documented in a study of CD8+CD57+ T cells in acquired aplastic anemia. Study-wide background: Mean DNA quantity obtained from sorted CD4+ and CD8+ cells was about 3 ug.

An expansion of CD8+CD57+ cells by flow cytometry had been shown in patients chosen for sequencing. Severe acquired aplastic anemia affected all patients. Profiles of TCR beta VDJ and CDR3 were generated from a genomic DNA template. TCRdb re-analysed the reads in MiXCR, keeping a single row per CDR3 protein. The repertoire has over 150,000 distinct CDR3 sequences, about 48% of them found once; the top ten carry approximately 12%. From germline, CDR1 is SGHAT and CDR2 FQDESV (reference sequence). V lost 1 base, J lost 2 bases, and 10 bases lay in between. CDR3 length equals 15 residues. The chain carries TRBV11-1 and TRBJ2-3, with a tentative D call TRBD1 (5 bases). The TCR comes from a human donor with aplastic anemia. The source material was sorted CD4+, CD8+, or CD8+CD57+ T cells (not recorded which) from PBMCs. CDR3 bases: TGTGCCAGCAGCTTAGAACCGACAGTCACAGATACGCAGTATTTT. Amino acid sequence: CASSLEPTVTDTQYF.